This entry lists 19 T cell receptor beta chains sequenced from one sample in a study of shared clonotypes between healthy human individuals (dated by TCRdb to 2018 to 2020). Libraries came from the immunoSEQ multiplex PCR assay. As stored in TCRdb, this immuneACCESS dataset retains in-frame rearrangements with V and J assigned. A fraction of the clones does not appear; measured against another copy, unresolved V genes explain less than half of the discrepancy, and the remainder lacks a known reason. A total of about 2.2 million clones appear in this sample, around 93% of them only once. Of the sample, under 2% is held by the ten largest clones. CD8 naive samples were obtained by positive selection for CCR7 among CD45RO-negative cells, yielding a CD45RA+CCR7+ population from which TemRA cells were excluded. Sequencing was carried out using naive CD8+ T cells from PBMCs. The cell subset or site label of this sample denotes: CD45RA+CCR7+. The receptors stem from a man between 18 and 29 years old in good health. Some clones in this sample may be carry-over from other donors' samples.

The CDR3 reads CASSLGPGTGELFF. The CDR3 DNA is TGTGCCAGCAGCTTAGGACCCGGGACCGGGGAGCTGTTTTTT. This sequence joins TRBV7-9 and TRBJ2-2, with D unclear. Germline V gene lookup returns CDR1 SEHNR and CDR2 FQNEAQ (reference sequence). Between the trimmed V and J ends, which lost 1 base and 5 bases, there was a span of 8 bases. This CDR3 comprises 14 residues.

CDR3 nucleotides: TGTGCCAGCAGGTTCGGGACTAGCGGGAGTATGAACAATGAGCAGTTCTTC. It translates to CASRFGTSGSMNNEQFF. The V and J genes are TRBV14 and TRBJ2-1; TRBD2 agrees at 14 bases. The CDR3 loop spans 17 amino acids. J lost 5 bases, V lost 6 bases, and 9 bases had no gene match. Germline values: CDR1 SGHDN, CDR2 FVKESK.

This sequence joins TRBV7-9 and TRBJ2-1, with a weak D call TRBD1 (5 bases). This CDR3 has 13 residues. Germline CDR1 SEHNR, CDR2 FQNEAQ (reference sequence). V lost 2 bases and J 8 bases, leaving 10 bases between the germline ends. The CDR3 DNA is TGTGCCAGCAGCTTATCAGGGTTATATGAGCAGTTCTTC. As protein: CASSLSGLYEQFF.

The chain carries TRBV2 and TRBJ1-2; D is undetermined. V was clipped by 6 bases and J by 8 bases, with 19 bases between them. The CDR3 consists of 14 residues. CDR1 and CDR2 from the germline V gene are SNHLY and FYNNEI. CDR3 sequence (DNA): TGTGCCAGCAGGACTGCACGAAGCCTCGGGGGCTACACCTTC. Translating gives CASRTARSLGGYTF.

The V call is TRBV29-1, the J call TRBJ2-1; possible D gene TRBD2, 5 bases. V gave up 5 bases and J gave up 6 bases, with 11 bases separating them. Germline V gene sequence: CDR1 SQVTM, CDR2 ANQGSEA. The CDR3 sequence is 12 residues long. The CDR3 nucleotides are TGCAGCGTTTTCCACGGGATCAATGAGCAGTTCTTC. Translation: CSVFHGINEQFF.

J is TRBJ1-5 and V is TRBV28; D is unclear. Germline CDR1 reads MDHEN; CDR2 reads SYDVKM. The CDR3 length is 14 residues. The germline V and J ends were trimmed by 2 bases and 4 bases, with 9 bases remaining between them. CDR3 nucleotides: TGTGCCAGCAGTTTACCCAGCTTTAATCAGCCCCAGCATTTT. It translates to CASSLPSFNQPQHF.

As DNA, the CDR3 is TGTGCCAGCAGGGGTACAGGGGGCGCGGAGACCCAGTACTTC. Its protein product is CASRGTGGAETQYF. This sequence joins TRBV11-2 and TRBJ2-5, with 9 nucleotides matching TRBD1. Losses at the gene ends were 6 bases for V and 5 bases for J; bases not matched to a gene: 7. This CDR3 has 14 amino acids. CDR1 is SGHAT, CDR2 FQNNGV, per germline.

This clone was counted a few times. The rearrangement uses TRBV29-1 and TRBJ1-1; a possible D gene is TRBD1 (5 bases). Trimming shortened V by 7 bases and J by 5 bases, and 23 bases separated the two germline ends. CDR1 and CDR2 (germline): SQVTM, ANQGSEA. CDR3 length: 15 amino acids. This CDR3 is CSADYSGTIGTEAFF. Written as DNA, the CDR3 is TGCAGCGCCGACTACAGCGGGACCATAGGGACTGAAGCTTTCTTT. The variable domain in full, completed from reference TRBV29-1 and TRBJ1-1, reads SAVISQKPSRDICQRGTSLTIQCQVDSQVTMMFWYRQQPGQSLTLIATANQGSEATYESGFVIDKFPISRPNLTFSTLTVSNMSPEDSSIYLCSADYSGTIGTEAFFGQGTRLTVV.

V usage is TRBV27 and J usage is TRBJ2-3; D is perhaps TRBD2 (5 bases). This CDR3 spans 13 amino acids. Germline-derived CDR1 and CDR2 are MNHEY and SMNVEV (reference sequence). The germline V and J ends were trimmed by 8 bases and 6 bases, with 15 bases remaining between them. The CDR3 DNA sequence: TGTGCCAGCCACTCCGCCGGGATGGATACGCAGTATTTT. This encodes CASHSAGMDTQYF.

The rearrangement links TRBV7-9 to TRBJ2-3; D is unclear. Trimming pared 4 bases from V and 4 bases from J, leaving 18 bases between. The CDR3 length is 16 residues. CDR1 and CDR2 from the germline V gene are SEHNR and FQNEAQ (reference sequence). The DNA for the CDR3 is TGTGCCAGCAGCTCCCGGGCCCCCAGGCAGCCAGATACGCAGTATTTT. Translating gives CASSSRAPRQPDTQYF. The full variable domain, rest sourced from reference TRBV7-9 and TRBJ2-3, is DTGVSQNPRHKITKRGQNVTFRCDPISEHNRLYWYRQTLGQGPEFLTYFQNEAQLEKSRLLSDRFSAERPKGSFSTLEIQRTEQGDSAMYLCASSSRAPRQPDTQYFGPGTRLTVL.

In DNA form, the CDR3 reads TGTGCCAGCAGCGTGACGGCTGGCACAGATACGCAGTATTTT. Its protein product is CASSVTAGTDTQYF. This chain links TRBV9 with TRBJ2-3, with D unclear. The germline V gene encodes CDR1 SGDLS and CDR2 YYNGEE. V gave up 2 bases and J gave up 1 base, with 8 bases separating them. The CDR3 has 14 amino acids.

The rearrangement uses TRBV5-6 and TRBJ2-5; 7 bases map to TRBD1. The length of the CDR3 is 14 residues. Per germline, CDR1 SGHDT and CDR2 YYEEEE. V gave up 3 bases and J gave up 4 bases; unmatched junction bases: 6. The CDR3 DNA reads TGTGCCAGCAGCTACGACAGGGTCGGAGAGACCCAGTACTTC. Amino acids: CASSYDRVGETQYF.

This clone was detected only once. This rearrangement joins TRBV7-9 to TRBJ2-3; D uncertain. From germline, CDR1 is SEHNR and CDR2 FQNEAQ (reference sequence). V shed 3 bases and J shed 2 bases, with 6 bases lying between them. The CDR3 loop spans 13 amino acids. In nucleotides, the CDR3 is TGTGCCAGCAGCTTCCACTTCACAGATACGCAGTATTTT. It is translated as CASSFHFTDTQYF.

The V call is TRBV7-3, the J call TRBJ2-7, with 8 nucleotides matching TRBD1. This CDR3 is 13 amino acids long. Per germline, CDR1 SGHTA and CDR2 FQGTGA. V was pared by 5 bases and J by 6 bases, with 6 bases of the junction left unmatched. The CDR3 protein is CASSNDRGGEQYF. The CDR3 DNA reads TGTGCCAGCAGCAACGACAGGGGAGGCGAGCAGTACTTC.

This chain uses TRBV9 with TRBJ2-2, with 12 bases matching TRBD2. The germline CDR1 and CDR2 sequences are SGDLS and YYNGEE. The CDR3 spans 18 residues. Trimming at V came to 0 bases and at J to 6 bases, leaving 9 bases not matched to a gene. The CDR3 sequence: CASSVGPSGREYAGELFF. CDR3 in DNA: TGTGCCAGCAGCGTAGGCCCTAGCGGGAGGGAGTACGCCGGGGAGCTGTTTTTT.

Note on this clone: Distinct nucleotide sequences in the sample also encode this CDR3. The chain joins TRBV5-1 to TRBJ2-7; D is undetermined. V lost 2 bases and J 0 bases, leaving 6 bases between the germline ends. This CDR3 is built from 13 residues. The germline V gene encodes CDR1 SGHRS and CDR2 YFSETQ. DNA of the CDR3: TGCGCCAGCAGCTTAGATCCCTCCTACGAGCAGTACTTC. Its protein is CASSLDPSYEQYF. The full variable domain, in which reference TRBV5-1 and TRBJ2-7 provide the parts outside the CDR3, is KAGVTQTPRYLIKTRGQQVTLSCSPISGHRSVSWYQQTPGQGLQFLFEYFSETQRNKGNFPGRFSGRQFSNSRSEMNVSTLELGDSALYLCASSLDPSYEQYFGPGTRLTVT.

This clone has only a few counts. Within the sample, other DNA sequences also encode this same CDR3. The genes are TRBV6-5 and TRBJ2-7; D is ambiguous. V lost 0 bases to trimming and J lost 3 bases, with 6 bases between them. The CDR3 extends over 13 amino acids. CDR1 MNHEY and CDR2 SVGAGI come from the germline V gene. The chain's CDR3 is CASSYSISYEQYF. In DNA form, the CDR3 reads TGTGCCAGCAGTTACTCGATTAGCTACGAGCAGTACTTC.

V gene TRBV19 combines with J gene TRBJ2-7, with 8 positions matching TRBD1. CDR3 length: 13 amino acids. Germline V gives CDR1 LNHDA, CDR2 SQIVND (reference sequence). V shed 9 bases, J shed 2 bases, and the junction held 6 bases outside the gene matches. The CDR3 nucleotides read TGTGCCAGCGGTGGACAGGGAACCTACGAGCAGTACTTC. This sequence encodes CASGGQGTYEQYF.

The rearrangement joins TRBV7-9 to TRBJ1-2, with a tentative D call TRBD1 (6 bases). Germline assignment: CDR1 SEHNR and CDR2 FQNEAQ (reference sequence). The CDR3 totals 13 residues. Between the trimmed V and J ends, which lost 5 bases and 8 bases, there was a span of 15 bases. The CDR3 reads CASSPGGLGGYTF. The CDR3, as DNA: TGTGCCAGCAGCCCCGGGGGGCTCGGCGGCTACACCTTC.